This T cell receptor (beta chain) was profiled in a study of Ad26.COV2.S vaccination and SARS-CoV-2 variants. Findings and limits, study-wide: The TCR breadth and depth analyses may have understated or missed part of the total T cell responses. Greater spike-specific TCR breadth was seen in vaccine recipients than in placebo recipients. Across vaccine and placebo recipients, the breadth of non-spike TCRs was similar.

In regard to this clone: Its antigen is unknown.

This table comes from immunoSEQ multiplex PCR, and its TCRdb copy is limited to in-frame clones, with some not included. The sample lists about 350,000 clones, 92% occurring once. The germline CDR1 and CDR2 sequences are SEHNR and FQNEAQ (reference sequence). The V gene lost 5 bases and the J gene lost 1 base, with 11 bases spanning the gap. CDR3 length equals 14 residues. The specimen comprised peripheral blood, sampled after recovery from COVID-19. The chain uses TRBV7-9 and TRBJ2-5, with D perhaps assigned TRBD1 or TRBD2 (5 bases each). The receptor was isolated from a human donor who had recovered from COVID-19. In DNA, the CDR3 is TGTGCCAGCAGCCCCGGGACGATCCAAGAGACCCAGTACTTC. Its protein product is CASSPGTIQETQYF. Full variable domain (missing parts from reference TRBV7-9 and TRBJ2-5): DTGVSQNPRHKITKRGQNVTFRCDPISEHNRLYWYRQTLGQGPEFLTYFQNEAQLEKSRLLSDRFSAERPKGSFSTLEIQRTEQGDSAMYLCASSPGTIQETQYFGPGTRLLVL.